One and the same sample provided the 6 T cell receptor beta chains below, sequenced in a study of cytomegalovirus exposure and HLA in healthy donors. A multiplex PCR was run with 60 Vbeta primers and 13 Jbeta primers. The method was immunoSEQ multiplex PCR; TCRdb's version includes in-frame clones alone and lacks a portion of them. The table has under 250,000 clones, 70% to 80% seen once. The sample consisted of PBMCs. The origin of the receptors is a male donor in good health and CMV-seronegative.

The chain employs TRBV9 and TRBJ1-2, with no clear D. The germline CDR1 and CDR2 sequences are SGDLS and YYNGEE. The CDR3 contains 16 residues. The V gene lost 5 bases and the J gene lost 2 bases, with 19 bases spanning the gap. The CDR3 DNA follows: TGTGCCAGCAGGGCAGTTCATCCCGGGGTCAACTATGGCTACACCTTC. Its protein product is CASRAVHPGVNYGYTF.

The chain employs TRBV6-1 and TRBJ1-2, with 8 bases matching TRBD1. CDR1 and CDR2 (germline): MNHNS, SASEGT. The length of the CDR3 is 19 residues. V was clipped by 2 bases and J by 4 bases; unmatched bases: 18. The CDR3 region is CASSETPGTGAASSYGYTF. The CDR3 bases are TGTGCCAGCAGTGAAACACCCGGGACAGGCGCTGCCTCCAGCTATGGCTACACCTTC.

The chain uses TRBV9 and TRBJ2-5, with 10 bases fitting TRBD2. The CDR3 totals 15 residues. The V segment lost 3 bases and the J segment 3 bases; nucleotides outside the gene matches: 5. Germline V CDR1 and CDR2: SGDLS, YYNGEE. The CDR3, as DNA: TGTGCCAGCAGCGCAACTAGCGGGATTAAAGAGACCCAGTACTTC. This codes for CASSATSGIKETQYF. Based on the CDR3 plus reference TRBV9 and TRBJ2-5, the full variable domain is DSGVTQTPKHLITATGQRVTLRCSPRSGDLSVYWYQQSLDQGLQFLIQYYNGEERAKGNILERFSAQQFPDLHSELNLSSLELGDSALYFCASSATSGIKETQYFGPGTRLLVL.

The rearrangement uses TRBV19 and TRBJ2-7; D is perhaps TRBD1 (6 bases). The germline CDR1 and CDR2 sequences are LNHDA and SQIVND (reference sequence). The CDR3 sequence is 15 residues long. Between the trimmed V and J ends, which lost 3 bases and 1 base, there was a span of 13 bases. CDR3 in amino acids: CASSIAGAPSYEQYF. The CDR3 DNA follows: TGTGCCAGTAGTATCGCAGGGGCCCCTTCCTACGAGCAGTACTTC.

J is TRBJ1-5 and V is TRBV19, with D unresolved. Germline loops: CDR1 LNHDA, CDR2 SQIVND (reference sequence). V was trimmed by 1 base and J by 5 bases, leaving 9 bases between them. CDR3 length equals 14 residues. The CDR3 loop reads CASSIGGGYQPQHF. The CDR3, as DNA: TGTGCCAGTAGTATAGGAGGAGGATATCAGCCCCAGCATTTT.

V and J are TRBV11-2 and TRBJ2-7; 7 nucleotides align to TRBD1. The CDR3 runs to 15 residues. Germline-derived CDR1 and CDR2 are SGHAT and FQNNGV. The V segment lost 3 bases and the J segment 3 bases; nucleotides outside the gene matches: 8. In nucleotides, the CDR3 is TGTGCCAGCAGCTTCTCCGGGACAGACTTCTACGAGCAGTACTTC. Protein sequence: CASSFSGTDFYEQYF.